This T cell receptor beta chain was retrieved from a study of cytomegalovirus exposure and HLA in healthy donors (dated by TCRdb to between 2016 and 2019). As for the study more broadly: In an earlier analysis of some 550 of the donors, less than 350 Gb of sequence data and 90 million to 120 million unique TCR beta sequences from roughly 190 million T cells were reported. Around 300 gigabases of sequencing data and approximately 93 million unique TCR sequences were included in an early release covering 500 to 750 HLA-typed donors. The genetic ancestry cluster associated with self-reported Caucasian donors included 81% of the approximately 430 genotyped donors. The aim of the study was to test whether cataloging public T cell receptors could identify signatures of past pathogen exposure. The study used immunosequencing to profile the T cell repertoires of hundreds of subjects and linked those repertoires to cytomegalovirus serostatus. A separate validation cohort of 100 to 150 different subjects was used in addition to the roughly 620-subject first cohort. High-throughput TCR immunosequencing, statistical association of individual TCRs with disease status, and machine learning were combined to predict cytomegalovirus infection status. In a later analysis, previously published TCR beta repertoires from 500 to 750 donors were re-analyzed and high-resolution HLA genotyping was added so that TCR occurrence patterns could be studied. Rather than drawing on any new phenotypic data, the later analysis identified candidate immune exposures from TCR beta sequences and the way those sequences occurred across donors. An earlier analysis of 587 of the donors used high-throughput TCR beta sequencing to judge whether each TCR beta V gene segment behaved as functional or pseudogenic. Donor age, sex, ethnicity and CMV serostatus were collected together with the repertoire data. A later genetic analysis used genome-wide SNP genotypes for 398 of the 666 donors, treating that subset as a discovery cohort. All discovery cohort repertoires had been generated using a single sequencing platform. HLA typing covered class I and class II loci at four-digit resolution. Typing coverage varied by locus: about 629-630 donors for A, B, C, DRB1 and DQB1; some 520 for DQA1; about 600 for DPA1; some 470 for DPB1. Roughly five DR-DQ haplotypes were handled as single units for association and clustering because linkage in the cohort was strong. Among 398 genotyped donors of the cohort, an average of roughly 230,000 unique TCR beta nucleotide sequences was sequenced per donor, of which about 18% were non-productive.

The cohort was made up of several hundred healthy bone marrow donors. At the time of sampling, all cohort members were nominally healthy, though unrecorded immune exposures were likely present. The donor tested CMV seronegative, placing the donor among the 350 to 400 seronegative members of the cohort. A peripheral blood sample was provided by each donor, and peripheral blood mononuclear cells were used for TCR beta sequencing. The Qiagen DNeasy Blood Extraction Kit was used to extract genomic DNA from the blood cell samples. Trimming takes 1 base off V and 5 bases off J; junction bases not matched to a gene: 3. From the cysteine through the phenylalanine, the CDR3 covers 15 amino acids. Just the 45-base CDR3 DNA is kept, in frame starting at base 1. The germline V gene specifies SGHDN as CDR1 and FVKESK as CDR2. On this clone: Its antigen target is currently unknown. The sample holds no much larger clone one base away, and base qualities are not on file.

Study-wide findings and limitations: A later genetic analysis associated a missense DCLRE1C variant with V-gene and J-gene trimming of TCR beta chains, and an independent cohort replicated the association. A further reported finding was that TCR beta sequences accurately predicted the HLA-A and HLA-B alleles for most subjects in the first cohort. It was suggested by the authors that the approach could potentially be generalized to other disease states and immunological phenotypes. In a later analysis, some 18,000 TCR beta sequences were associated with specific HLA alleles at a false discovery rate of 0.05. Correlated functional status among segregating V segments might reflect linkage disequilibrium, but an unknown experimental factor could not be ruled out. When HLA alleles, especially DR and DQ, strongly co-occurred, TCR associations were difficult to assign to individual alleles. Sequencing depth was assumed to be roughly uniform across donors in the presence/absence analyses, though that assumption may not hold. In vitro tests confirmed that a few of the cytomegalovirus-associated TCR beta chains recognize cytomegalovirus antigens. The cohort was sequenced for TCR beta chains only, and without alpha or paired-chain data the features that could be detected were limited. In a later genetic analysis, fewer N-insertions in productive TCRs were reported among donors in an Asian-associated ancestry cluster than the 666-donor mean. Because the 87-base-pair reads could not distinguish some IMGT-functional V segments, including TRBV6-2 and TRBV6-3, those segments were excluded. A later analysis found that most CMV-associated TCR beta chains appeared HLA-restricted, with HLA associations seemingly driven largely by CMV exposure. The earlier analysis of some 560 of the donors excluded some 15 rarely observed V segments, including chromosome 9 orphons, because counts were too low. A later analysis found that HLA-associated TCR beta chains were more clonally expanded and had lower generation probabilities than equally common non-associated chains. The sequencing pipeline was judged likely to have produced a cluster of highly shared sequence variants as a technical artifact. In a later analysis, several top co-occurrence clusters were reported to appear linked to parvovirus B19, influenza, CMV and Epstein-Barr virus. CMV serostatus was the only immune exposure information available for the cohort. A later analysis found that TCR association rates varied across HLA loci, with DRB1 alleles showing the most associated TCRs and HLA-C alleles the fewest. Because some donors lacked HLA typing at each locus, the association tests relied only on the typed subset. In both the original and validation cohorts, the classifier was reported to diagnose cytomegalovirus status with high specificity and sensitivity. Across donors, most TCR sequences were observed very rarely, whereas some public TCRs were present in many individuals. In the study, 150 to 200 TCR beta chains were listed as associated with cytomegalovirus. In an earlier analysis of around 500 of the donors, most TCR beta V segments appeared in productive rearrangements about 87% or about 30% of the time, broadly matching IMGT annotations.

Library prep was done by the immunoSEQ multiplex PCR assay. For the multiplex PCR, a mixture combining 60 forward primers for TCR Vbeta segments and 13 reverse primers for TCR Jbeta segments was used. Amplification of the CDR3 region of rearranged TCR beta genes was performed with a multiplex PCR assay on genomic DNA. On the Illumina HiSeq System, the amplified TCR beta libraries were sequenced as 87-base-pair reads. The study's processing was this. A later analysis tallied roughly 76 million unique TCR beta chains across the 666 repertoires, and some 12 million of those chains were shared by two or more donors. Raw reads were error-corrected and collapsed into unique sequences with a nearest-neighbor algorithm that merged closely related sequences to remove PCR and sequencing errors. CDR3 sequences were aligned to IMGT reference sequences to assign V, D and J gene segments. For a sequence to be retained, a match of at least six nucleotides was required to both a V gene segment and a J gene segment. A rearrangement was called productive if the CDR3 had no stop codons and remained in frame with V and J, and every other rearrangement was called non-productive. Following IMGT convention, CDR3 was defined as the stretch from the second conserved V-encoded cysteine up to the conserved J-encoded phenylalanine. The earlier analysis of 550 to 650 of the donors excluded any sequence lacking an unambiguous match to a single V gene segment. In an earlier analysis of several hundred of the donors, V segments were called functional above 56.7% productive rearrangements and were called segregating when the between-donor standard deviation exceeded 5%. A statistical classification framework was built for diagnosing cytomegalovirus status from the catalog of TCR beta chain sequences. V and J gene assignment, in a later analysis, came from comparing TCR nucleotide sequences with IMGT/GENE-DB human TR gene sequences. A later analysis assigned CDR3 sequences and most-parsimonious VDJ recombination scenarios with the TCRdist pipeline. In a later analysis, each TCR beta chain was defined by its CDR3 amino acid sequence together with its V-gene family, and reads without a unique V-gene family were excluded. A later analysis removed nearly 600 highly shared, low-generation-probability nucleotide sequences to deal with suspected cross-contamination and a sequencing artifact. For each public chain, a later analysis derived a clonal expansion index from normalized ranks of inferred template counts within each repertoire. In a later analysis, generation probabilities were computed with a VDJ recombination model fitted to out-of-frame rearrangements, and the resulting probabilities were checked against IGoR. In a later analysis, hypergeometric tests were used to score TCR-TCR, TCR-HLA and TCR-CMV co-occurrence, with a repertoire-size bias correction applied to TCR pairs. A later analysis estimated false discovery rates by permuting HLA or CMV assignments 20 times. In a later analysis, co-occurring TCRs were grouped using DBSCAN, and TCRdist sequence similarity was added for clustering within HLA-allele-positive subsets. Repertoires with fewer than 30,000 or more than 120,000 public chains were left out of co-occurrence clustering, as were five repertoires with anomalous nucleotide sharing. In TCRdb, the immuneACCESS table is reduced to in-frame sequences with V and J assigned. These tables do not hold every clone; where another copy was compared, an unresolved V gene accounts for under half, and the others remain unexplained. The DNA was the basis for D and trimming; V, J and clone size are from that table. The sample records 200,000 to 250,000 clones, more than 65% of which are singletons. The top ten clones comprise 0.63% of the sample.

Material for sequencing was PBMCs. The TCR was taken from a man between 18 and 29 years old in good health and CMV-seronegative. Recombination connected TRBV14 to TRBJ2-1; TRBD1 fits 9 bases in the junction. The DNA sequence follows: TGTGCCAGCAGCCAAGGACAGGGGGGTAACAATGAGCAGTTCTTC. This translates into CASSQGQGGNNEQFF.